The 14 T cell receptor beta chains given below trace back to one sample, sequenced in a study of T cells in localized non-small cell lung cancer. The assay was immunoSEQ multiplex PCR, and TCRdb's table has in-frame clones only and misses some. Found here are tens of thousands of clones, about 90% of them singletons; the top ten hold roughly a fifth. The specimen comprised peripheral blood, sampled before any cancer treatment. The source of these receptors is a man aged 40 to 70 with stage I squamous cell lung carcinoma.

The chain couples TRBV11-3 to TRBJ2-2, with D perhaps matching TRBD2 (6 bases). The germline gives CDR1 SGHNT, CDR2 YENEEA. The ends were cut back, 5 bases at V and 7 bases at J, with 23 bases in the middle. The CDR3 extends over 17 amino acids. The CDR3 DNA reads as TGTGCCAGCAGCCCCCCATGGACGGGAGCCCAGGGCGGGGAGCTGTTTTTT. It is translated as CASSPPWTGAQGGELFF.

The chain is built from TRBV11-2 and TRBJ2-5; the D is unclear. CDR1 and CDR2 from the germline V gene are SGHAT and FQNNGV. V was cut by 3 bases and J by 5 bases, with 16 bases left in between. There are 15 residues in the CDR3. Here the CDR3 reads CASSFSAVGVETQYF. Written as DNA, the CDR3 is TGTGCCAGCAGCTTCTCGGCGGTAGGAGTGGAGACCCAGTACTTC.

CDR3 amino acids: CASSLTAGSEGYTF. CDR3 nucleotides: TGTGCCAGCAGCTTAACGGCGGGGTCGGAAGGCTACACCTTC. This chain connects TRBV7-3 to TRBJ1-2; D is unclear. V was shortened by 0 bases and J by 8 bases, with 13 bases between the two germline ends. The germline CDR1 and CDR2 sequences are SGHTA and FQGTGA. CDR3 size: 14 residues.

The chain carries TRBV29-1 and TRBJ2-7; no clear D gene. Germline V gene lookup returns CDR1 SQVTM and CDR2 ANQGSEA. The V gene lost 4 bases and the J gene lost 4 bases, with 11 bases spanning the gap. This CDR3 is 12 amino acids long. In DNA, the CDR3 is TGCAGCGTTGCCCCACAACCTTACGAGCAGTACTTC. Residues: CSVAPQPYEQYF.

The CDR3 bases are TGTGCCAGCAGCTTTGGGACAGCTAGCAATCAGCCCCAGCATTTT. Its translation: CASSFGTASNQPQHF. V and J are TRBV7-8 and TRBJ1-5; 7 positions match TRBD1. The CDR3 runs 15 residues. Trimming at V came to 3 bases and at J to 0 bases, leaving 2 bases not matched to a gene. Germline V gives CDR1 SGHVS, CDR2 FQNEAQ.

The chain joins TRBV27 to TRBJ1-2; D is possibly TRBD1 (5 bases). This CDR3 region has 17 residues. Trimming pared 0 bases from V and 4 bases from J, leaving 18 bases between. Per the germline V gene, CDR1 is MNHEY and CDR2 is SMNVEV (reference sequence). The DNA for the CDR3 is TGTGCCAGCAGTTTATCCGGGACCCTTCCGAGTTTCTATGGCTACACCTTC. As protein: CASSLSGTLPSFYGYTF.

The CDR3 protein is CAWSVGNLGYTF. Here the CDR3 DNA reads TGTGCCTGGAGTGTAGGGAATCTTGGCTACACCTTC. The V call is TRBV30, the J call TRBJ1-2; D unresolved. The CDR3 has 12 amino acids. In germline, CDR1 is GTSNPN, CDR2 SVGIG (reference sequence). V gave up 0 bases and J gave up 7 bases, with 9 bases separating them.

The V and J genes are TRBV27 and TRBJ2-3, with D uncertain. Germline CDR1 reads MNHEY; CDR2 reads SMNVEV (reference sequence). CDR3 size: 14 residues. Trimming removed 6 bases from V and 0 bases from J, with 10 bases in between. This CDR3 reads CASSRSYSTDTQYF. The DNA of the CDR3 is TGTGCCAGCAGCAGGAGTTATAGCACAGATACGCAGTATTTT.

This clone was seen only a few times. The DNA for the CDR3 is TGCGCCAGCAGCCAAGTTCTATGGGGTTTGGGCAATGAGCAGTTCTTC. Translating gives CASSQVLWGLGNEQFF. V usage is TRBV4-3 and J usage is TRBJ2-1; D unclear. The ends were cut back, 1 base at V and 6 bases at J, with 16 bases in the middle. CDR1 is LGHNA, CDR2 YSLEER, per germline. The CDR3 is 16 amino acids.

The genes are TRBV19 and TRBJ2-3; D gene unclear. The V end was cut by 1 base, the J end by 1 base, with 9 bases between. The CDR3 sequence is 15 residues long. The germline V gene has CDR1 LNHDA and CDR2 SQIVND (reference sequence). CDR3 protein: CASSIAVRGTDTQYF. As DNA, the CDR3 is TGTGCCAGTAGTATAGCAGTTAGAGGCACAGATACGCAGTATTTT.

The rearrangement uses TRBV18 and TRBJ1-5; D not resolved. The ends were cut back, 2 bases at V and 8 bases at J, with 10 bases in the middle. CDR1 KGHSH and CDR2 LQKENI come from the germline V gene. The CDR3 loop spans 13 amino acids. The CDR3 spells CASSPGREEPQHF. CDR3 nucleotides: TGTGCCAGCTCACCAGGGAGGGAAGAGCCCCAGCATTTT.

This sequence joins TRBV30 and TRBJ2-1, with D hard to call. V shed 2 bases and J shed 1 base, with 12 bases lying between them. Germline lookup yields CDR1 GTSNPN and CDR2 SVGIG (reference sequence). CDR3 size: 15 residues. The chain's CDR3 is CAWSPLGVSYNEQFF. For the CDR3, the DNA is TGTGCCTGGAGTCCCCTTGGGGTGTCCTACAATGAGCAGTTCTTC.

J is TRBJ2-2 and V is TRBV14; perhaps TRBD1 as D (5 bases). Trimming took off 8 bases at V and 2 bases at J, with 6 bases between the two ends. This CDR3 is 12 amino acids long. From germline, CDR1 is SGHDN and CDR2 FVKESK. DNA of the CDR3: TGTGCCAGCGGACAAAACACCGGGGAGCTGTTTTTT. It encodes CASGQNTGELFF.

The V call is TRBV11-1, the J call TRBJ2-7, with D perhaps matching TRBD2 (5 bases). The germline CDR1 and CDR2 sequences are SGHAT and FQDESV (reference sequence). V was shortened by 2 bases and J by 5 bases, with 13 bases between the two germline ends. The CDR3 is made up of 14 amino acids. Here the CDR3 reads CASSLTGYYDEQYF. CDR3 nucleotide sequence: TGTGCCAGCAGCTTAACGGGATATTATGACGAGCAGTACTTC.